This T cell receptor (beta chain) was profiled in a study of blood T cell repertoires in COVID-19. V trimming: 0 bases; J trimming: 3 bases; junction bases outside the gene matches: 14. Germline values: CDR1 MNHNS, CDR2 SASEGT. CDR3 length: 22 residues. Method: immunoSEQ multiplex PCR; TCRdb's copy keeps in-frame clones and lacks some. The table lists about 160,000 clones, roughly 78% of them singletons, with approximately 7.7% in the top ten. The chain links TRBV6-1 to TRBJ2-6; TRBD2 agrees at 13 bases. Sequenced material: peripheral blood. This sequence originates from an older woman with COVID-19, enrolled during active disease. The CDR3 DNA is TGTGCCAGCAGTGAAGCGGACTTGATCTTTGGGACTAGCGGGATTGGGGCCAACGTCCTGACTTTC. It is translated as CASSEADLIFGTSGIGANVLTF.